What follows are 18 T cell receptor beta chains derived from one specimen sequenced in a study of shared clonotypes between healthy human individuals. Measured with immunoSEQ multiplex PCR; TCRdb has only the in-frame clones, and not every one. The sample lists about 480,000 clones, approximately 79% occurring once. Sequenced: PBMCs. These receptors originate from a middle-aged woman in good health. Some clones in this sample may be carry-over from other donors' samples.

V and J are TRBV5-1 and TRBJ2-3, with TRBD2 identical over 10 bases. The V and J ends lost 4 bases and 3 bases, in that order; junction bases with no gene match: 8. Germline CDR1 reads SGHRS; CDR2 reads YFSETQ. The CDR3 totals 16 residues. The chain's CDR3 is CASSPGLAQGTDTQYF. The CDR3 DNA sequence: TGCGCCAGCAGCCCGGGACTAGCGCAGGGTACAGATACGCAGTATTTT.

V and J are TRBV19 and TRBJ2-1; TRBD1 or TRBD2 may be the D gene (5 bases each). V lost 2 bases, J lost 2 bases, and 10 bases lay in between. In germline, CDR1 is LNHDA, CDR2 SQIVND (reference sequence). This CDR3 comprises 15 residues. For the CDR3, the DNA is TGTGCCAGTAGTATAAGCGAGGGGCCCTACAATGAGCAGTTCTTC. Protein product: CASSISEGPYNEQFF. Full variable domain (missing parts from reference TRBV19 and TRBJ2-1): DGGITQSPKYLFRKEGQNVTLSCEQNLNHDAMYWYRQDPGQGLRLIYYSQIVNDFQKGDIAEGYSVSREKKESFPLTVTSAQKNPTAFYLCASSISEGPYNEQFFGPGTRLTVL.

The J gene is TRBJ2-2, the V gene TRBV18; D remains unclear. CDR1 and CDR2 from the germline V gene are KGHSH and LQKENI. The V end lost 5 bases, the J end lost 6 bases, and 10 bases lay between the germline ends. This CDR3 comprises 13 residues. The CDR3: CASSGGPAGELFF. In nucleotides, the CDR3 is TGTGCCAGCTCAGGTGGGCCGGCCGGGGAGCTGTTTTTT.

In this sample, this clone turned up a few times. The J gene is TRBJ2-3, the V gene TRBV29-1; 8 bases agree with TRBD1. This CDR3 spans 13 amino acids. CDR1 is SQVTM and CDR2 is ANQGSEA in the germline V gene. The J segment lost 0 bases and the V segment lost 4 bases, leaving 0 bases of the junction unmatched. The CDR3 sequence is CSVGDRSTDTQYF. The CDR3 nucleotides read TGCAGCGTTGGGGACAGGAGCACAGATACGCAGTATTTT.

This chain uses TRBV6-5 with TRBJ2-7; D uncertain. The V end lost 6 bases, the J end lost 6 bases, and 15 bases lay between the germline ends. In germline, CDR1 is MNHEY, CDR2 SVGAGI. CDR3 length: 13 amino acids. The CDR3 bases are TGTGCCAGCAGGAGTAACGGGCCTAGCGAGCAGTACTTC. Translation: CASRSNGPSEQYF.

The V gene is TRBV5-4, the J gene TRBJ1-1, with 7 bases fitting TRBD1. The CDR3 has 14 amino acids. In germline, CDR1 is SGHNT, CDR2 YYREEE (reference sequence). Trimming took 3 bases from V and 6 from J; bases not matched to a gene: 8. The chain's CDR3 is CASSSTGVESEAFF. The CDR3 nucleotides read TGTGCCAGCAGCTCTACAGGGGTAGAGTCTGAAGCTTTCTTT.

CDR3 sequence reads: CASSYSLDRAYEQYF. The DNA of the CDR3 is TGTGCCAGCAGTTACTCCTTGGACAGAGCCTACGAGCAGTACTTC. The genes are TRBV6-5 and TRBJ2-7, with D possibly matching TRBD1 (6 bases). V dropped 0 bases and J dropped 2 bases, with 11 bases sitting between them. The CDR3 is 15 amino acids. Germline assignment: CDR1 MNHEY and CDR2 SVGAGI.

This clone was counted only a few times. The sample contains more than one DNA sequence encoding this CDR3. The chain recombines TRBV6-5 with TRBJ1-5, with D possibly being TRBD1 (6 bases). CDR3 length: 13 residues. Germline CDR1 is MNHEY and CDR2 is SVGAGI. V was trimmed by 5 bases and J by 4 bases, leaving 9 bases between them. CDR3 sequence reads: CASSPDRNQPQHF. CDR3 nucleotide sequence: TGTGCCAGCAGTCCAGACAGGAATCAGCCCCAGCATTTT.

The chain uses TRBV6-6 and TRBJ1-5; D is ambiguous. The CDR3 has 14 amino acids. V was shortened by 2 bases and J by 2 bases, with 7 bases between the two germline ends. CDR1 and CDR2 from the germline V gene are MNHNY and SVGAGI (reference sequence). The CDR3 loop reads CASSYLKGNQPQHF. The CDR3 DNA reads TGTGCCAGCAGTTACCTCAAGGGCAATCAGCCCCAGCATTTT.

For the CDR3, the DNA is TGTGCCAGCTCACCGTGGGGGATCTATGGCTACACCTTC. Amino acids: CASSPWGIYGYTF. This chain links TRBV18 with TRBJ1-2, with TRBD1 as a possible D gene (5 bases). This CDR3 comprises 13 residues. Germline CDR1 KGHSH, CDR2 LQKENI. Trimming left V 3 bases short and J 4 bases short, with 9 bases between. The full variable domain, in which reference TRBV18 and TRBJ1-2 provide the parts outside the CDR3, is NAGVMQNPRHLVRRRGQEARLRCSPMKGHSHVYWYRQLPEEGLKFMVYLQKENIIDESGMPKERFSAEFPKEGPSILRIQQVVRGDSAAYFCASSPWGIYGYTFGSGTRLTVV.

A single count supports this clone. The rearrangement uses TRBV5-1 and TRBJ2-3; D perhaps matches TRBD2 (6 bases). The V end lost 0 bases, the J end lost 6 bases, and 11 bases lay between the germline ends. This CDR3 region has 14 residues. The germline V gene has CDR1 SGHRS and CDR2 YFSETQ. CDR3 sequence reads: CASSLGISGDTQYF. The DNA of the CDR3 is TGCGCCAGCAGCTTGGGGATCAGCGGGGATACGCAGTATTTT. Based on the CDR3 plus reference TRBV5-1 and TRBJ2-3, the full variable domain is KAGVTQTPRYLIKTRGQQVTLSCSPISGHRSVSWYQQTPGQGLQFLFEYFSETQRNKGNFPGRFSGRQFSNSRSEMNVSTLELGDSALYLCASSLGISGDTQYFGPGTRLTVL.

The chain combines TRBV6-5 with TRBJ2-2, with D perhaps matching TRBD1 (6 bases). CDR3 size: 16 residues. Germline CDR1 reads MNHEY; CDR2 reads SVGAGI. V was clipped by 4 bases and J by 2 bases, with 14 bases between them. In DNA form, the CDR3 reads TGTGCCAGCAGTTTGACCGGGACAACAAACACCGGGGAGCTGTTTTTT. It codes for CASSLTGTTNTGELFF.

The CDR3 coding sequence is TGTGCCCGCTCGACAGGGGGAGAGACCCAGTACTTC. Protein sequence: CARSTGGETQYF. The gene calls are TRBV30 and TRBJ2-5; 9 nucleotides line up with TRBD1. CDR1 is GTSNPN and CDR2 is SVGIG in the germline V gene (reference sequence). This CDR3 spans 12 amino acids. Losses at the gene ends were 8 bases for V and 4 bases for J; bases not matched to a gene: 5.

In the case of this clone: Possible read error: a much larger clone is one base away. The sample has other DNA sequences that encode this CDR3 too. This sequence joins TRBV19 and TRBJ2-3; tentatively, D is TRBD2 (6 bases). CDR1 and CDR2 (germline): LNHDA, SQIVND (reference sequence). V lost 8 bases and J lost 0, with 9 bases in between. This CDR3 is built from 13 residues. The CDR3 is CASSGTSTDTQYF. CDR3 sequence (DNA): TGTGCCAGTTCCGGGACTAGCACAGATACGCAGTATTTT.

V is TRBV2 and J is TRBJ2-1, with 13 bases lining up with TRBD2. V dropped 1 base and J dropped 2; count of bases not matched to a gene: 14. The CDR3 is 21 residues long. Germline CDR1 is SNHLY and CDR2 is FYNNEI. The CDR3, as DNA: TGTGCCAGCAGTGAAGAGGGGACTAGCGGGATTTTAGCCGTCCCCTACAATGAGCAGTTCTTC. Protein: CASSEEGTSGILAVPYNEQFF.

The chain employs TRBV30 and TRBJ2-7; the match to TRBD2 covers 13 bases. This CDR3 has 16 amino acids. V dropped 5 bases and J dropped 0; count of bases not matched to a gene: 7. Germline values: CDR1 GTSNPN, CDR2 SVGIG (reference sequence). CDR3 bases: TGTGCCTGGGCCGGGACTAGCGGGAAGATCTCCTACGAGCAGTACTTC. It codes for CAWAGTSGKISYEQYF.

CDR3 sequence reads: CASSLRPGRGVGELFF. DNA of the CDR3: TGTGCCAGCAGCCTCAGACCGGGTAGGGGAGTCGGGGAGCTGTTTTTT. The chain employs TRBV9 and TRBJ2-2; D might be TRBD1 or TRBD2, each matching 5 bases. CDR3 length: 16 amino acids. Deletions cut 4 bases from V and 7 bases from J, with 20 bases between. Per the germline V gene, CDR1 is SGDLS and CDR2 is YYNGEE. The whole variable domain, filled in from reference TRBV9 and TRBJ2-2, reads DSGVTQTPKHLITATGQRVTLRCSPRSGDLSVYWYQQSLDQGLQFLIQYYNGEERAKGNILERFSAQQFPDLHSELNLSSLELGDSALYFCASSLRPGRGVGELFFGEGSRLTVL.

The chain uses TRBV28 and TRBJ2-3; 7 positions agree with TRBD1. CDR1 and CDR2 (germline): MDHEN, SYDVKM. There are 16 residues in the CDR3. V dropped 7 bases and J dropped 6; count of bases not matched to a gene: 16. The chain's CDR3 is CASKSRTGPSRDTQYF. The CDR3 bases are TGTGCCAGCAAATCTCGGACAGGTCCGTCCCGCGATACGCAGTATTTT.